The rows below give T cell receptor beta chains drawn from one sample of a study of response to subunit inactivated influenza vaccine. TCRdb re-called the RT-PCR reads through MiXCR, storing one row per CDR3 protein. The sample has almost 600,000 distinct CDR3 sequences, 14% seen once. Source: PBMCs from blood, taken approximately 12 days after vaccination. Receptor source: a man between 50 and 59 years old who received an inactivated influenza vaccine. The CDR3 runs from the conserved cysteine through the conserved F or W. The D gene is left open where the match is weak. Size values are once, few and many counts, or a class for expanded clones, and some rows have none.

D gene: .; V gene: TRBV6-1; clone size: few; J gene: TRBJ1-2; CDR3 protein: CATLGAPSKGYGYTF; CDR3 DNA: TGTGCCACCCTGGGAGCTCCTTCGAAAGGGTATGGCTACACCTTC
D gene: TRBD1; V gene: TRBV24-1; clone size: few; J gene: TRBJ2-6; CDR3 protein: CATSHSGGAGANVLTF; CDR3 DNA: TGTGCCACCAGCCATTCAGGGGGCGCTGGGGCCAACGTCCTGACTTTC
D gene: TRBD1; V gene: TRBV4-2; clone size: few; J gene: TRBJ1-2; CDR3 protein: CASSQPARQGVIYGYTF; CDR3 DNA: TGTGCCAGCAGCCAACCTGCCCGACAGGGAGTCATCTATGGCTACACCTTC
D gene: .; V gene: TRBV29-1; clone size: few; J gene: TRBJ2-3; CDR3 protein: CSVRFADSTDTQYF; CDR3 DNA: TGCAGCGTTAGATTTGCGGATAGCACAGATACGCAGTATTTT
D gene: .; V gene: TRBV10-3; clone size: .; J gene: TRBJ1-5; CDR3 protein: CAISGGEGLPQHF; CDR3 DNA: TGTGCCATCAGTGGTGGAGAAGGACTACCCCAGCATTTT
D gene: .; V gene: TRBV6-1; clone size: .; J gene: TRBJ2-7; CDR3 protein: CASSSDPGYEQYF; CDR3 DNA: TGTGCCAGCAGCTCAGACCCCGGCTACGAGCAGTACTTC
D gene: TRBD1; V gene: TRBV5-1; clone size: many; J gene: TRBJ1-4; CDR3 protein: CASSLGPTGTNEKLFF; CDR3 DNA: TGCGCCAGCAGCTTGGGCCCGACAGGGACTAATGAAAAACTGTTTTTT
D gene: TRBD1; V gene: TRBV6-5; clone size: few; J gene: TRBJ2-1; CDR3 protein: CASSYKGQGSNEQFF; CDR3 DNA: TGTGCCAGCAGTTATAAGGGACAGGGTTCCAATGAGCAGTTCTTC
D gene: .; V gene: TRBV4-3; clone size: .; J gene: TRBJ2-2; CDR3 protein: CASSQRYSQVRVTGELFF; CDR3 DNA: TGCGCCAGCAGCCAACGTTACTCACAGGTTCGAGTCACCGGGGAGCTGTTTTTT
D gene: TRBD2; V gene: TRBV6-2/TRBV6-3; clone size: few; J gene: TRBJ2-3; CDR3 protein: CASSYTTSGVLSTDTQYF; CDR3 DNA: TGTGCCAGCAGTTACACGACTAGCGGGGTTCTTAGCACAGATACGCAGTATTTT
D gene: TRBD2; V gene: TRBV2; clone size: few; J gene: TRBJ2-5; CDR3 protein: CASSRGTSGWETQYF; CDR3 DNA: TGTGCCAGCAGTAGAGGGACTAGCGGCTGGGAGACCCAGTACTTC
D gene: .; V gene: TRBV29-1; clone size: .; J gene: TRBJ2-3; CDR3 protein: CSAPYPRDTQYF; CDR3 DNA: TGCAGCGCCCCTTATCCCAGAGATACGCAGTATTTT
D gene: TRBD2; V gene: TRBV15; clone size: few; J gene: TRBJ2-1; CDR3 protein: CATSVGLAGGRIGEQFF; CDR3 DNA: TGTGCCACCAGCGTAGGACTAGCGGGGGGTCGTATCGGTGAGCAGTTCTTC
D gene: .; V gene: TRBV3-1; clone size: few; J gene: TRBJ1-1; CDR3 protein: CASSQPGESEAFF; CDR3 DNA: TGTGCCAGCAGCCAGCCGGGGGAATCTGAAGCTTTCTTT
D gene: .; V gene: TRBV29-1; clone size: many; J gene: TRBJ2-5; CDR3 protein: CSVEAIEDMETQYF; CDR3 DNA: TGCAGCGTTGAAGCCATCGAGGACATGGAGACCCAGTACTTC
D gene: .; V gene: TRBV10-3; clone size: .; J gene: TRBJ2-1; CDR3 protein: CAIKAEDSFNEQFF; CDR3 DNA: TGTGCCATCAAGGCTGAGGACAGCTTCAATGAGCAGTTCTTC
D gene: TRBD1; V gene: TRBV20-1; clone size: few; J gene: TRBJ2-7; CDR3 protein: CSAKLGQGYEQYF; CDR3 DNA: TGCAGTGCTAAACTGGGACAGGGCTACGAGCAGTACTTC
D gene: TRBD2; V gene: TRBV4-2; clone size: few; J gene: TRBJ2-1; CDR3 protein: CASSQDMLAGYNEQFF; CDR3 DNA: TGTGCCAGCAGCCAAGATATGCTAGCGGGGTACAATGAGCAGTTCTTC
D gene: TRBD2; V gene: TRBV29-1; clone size: .; J gene: TRBJ2-7; CDR3 protein: CSVEDPGGSSYEQYF; CDR3 DNA: TGCAGCGTTGAAGATCCGGGGGGGAGCTCCTACGAGCAGTACTTC
D gene: TRBD1; V gene: TRBV27; clone size: .; J gene: TRBJ2-7; CDR3 protein: CASSSYTGGKDEQYF; CDR3 DNA: TGTGCCAGCAGTTCGTATACAGGGGGCAAGGACGAGCAGTACTTC
D gene: .; V gene: TRBV7-8; clone size: few; J gene: TRBJ2-5; CDR3 protein: CASSLAEGQQETQYF; CDR3 DNA: TGTGCCAGCAGCTTAGCGGAGGGACAACAAGAGACCCAGTACTTC
D gene: .; V gene: TRBV11-1; clone size: few; J gene: TRBJ2-7; CDR3 protein: CASSLVGQPSYEQYF; CDR3 DNA: TGTGCCAGCAGCTTAGTCGGACAGCCTTCCTACGAGCAGTACTTC
D gene: .; V gene: TRBV12-3/TRBV12-4; clone size: .; J gene: TRBJ1-1; CDR3 protein: CASSFKVGTEAFF; CDR3 DNA: TGTGCCAGCAGTTTTAAAGTTGGCACTGAAGCTTTCTTT
D gene: TRBD1; V gene: TRBV4-3; clone size: many; J gene: TRBJ2-1; CDR3 protein: CASSQGGGRSYNEQFF; CDR3 DNA: TGCGCCAGCAGCCAAGGAGGGGGCCGGTCTTACAATGAGCAGTTCTTC
D gene: .; V gene: TRBV15; clone size: .; J gene: TRBJ1-1; CDR3 protein: CATSRRYQGHENTEAFF; CDR3 DNA: TGTGCCACCAGCAGAAGATACCAAGGACACGAGAACACTGAAGCTTTCTTT
D gene: .; V gene: TRBV4-2; clone size: .; J gene: TRBJ1-2; CDR3 protein: CASSQDAQQANYGYTF; CDR3 DNA: TGTGCCAGCAGCCAAGATGCACAGCAAGCTAACTATGGCTACACCTTC
D gene: .; V gene: TRBV7-2; clone size: few; J gene: TRBJ1-2; CDR3 protein: CASSLVGVGYGYTF; CDR3 DNA: TGTGCCAGCAGCTTAGTTGGGGTCGGCTATGGCTACACCTTC
D gene: TRBD2; V gene: TRBV29-1; clone size: few; J gene: TRBJ2-1; CDR3 protein: CSVEPKTSTYEQFF; CDR3 DNA: TGCAGCGTTGAACCAAAGACTAGCACCTATGAGCAGTTCTTC
D gene: .; V gene: TRBV6-2/TRBV6-3; clone size: many; J gene: TRBJ2-7; CDR3 protein: CASSPSDEEQYF; CDR3 DNA: TGTGCCAGCAGTCCCTCCGACGAAGAGCAGTACTTC
D gene: TRBD2; V gene: TRBV7-2; clone size: few; J gene: TRBJ2-1; CDR3 protein: CASSLVGSGSYNEQFF; CDR3 DNA: TGTGCCAGCAGCTTAGTGGGTAGCGGGAGCTACAATGAGCAGTTCTTC
D gene: .; V gene: TRBV28; clone size: .; J gene: TRBJ2-1; CDR3 protein: CASTGDGYNEQFF; CDR3 DNA: TGTGCCAGCACCGGGGACGGGTACAATGAGCAGTTCTTC
D gene: TRBD2; V gene: TRBV6-1; clone size: few; J gene: TRBJ2-5; CDR3 protein: CASSVGGTDQETQYF; CDR3 DNA: TGTGCCAGCAGTGTCGGGGGGACGGATCAAGAGACCCAGTACTTC
D gene: TRBD2; V gene: TRBV12-3/TRBV12-4; clone size: .; J gene: TRBJ2-1; CDR3 protein: CASIPRTSGSYNEQFF; CDR3 DNA: TGTGCCAGCATCCCCCGAACTAGCGGGAGTTACAATGAGCAGTTCTTC
D gene: .; V gene: TRBV27; clone size: .; J gene: TRBJ2-5; CDR3 protein: CASSLMGTQYF; CDR3 DNA: TGTGCCAGCAGTTTAATGGGAACCCAGTACTTC
D gene: TRBD1; V gene: TRBV25-1; clone size: once; J gene: TRBJ2-7; CDR3 protein: CATRGQGAGEQYF; CDR3 DNA: TGTGCCACCCGGGGACAGGGGGCCGGCGAGCAGTACTTC
D gene: .; V gene: TRBV4-2; clone size: many; J gene: TRBJ2-1; CDR3 protein: CASSHYRVDEQFF; CDR3 DNA: TGTGCCAGCAGCCATTACAGGGTCGATGAGCAGTTCTTC
D gene: TRBD1; V gene: TRBV7-2; clone size: many; J gene: TRBJ2-5; CDR3 protein: CASSMGQGPARTQYF; CDR3 DNA: TGTGCCAGCAGCATGGGACAGGGCCCAGCAAGGACCCAGTACTTC
D gene: TRBD2; V gene: TRBV3-1; clone size: .; J gene: TRBJ2-1; CDR3 protein: CASSQASRTSEYEQFF; CDR3 DNA: TGTGCCAGCAGCCAAGCCTCCCGGACTAGCGAATATGAGCAGTTCTTC
D gene: .; V gene: TRBV5-1; clone size: many; J gene: TRBJ2-7; CDR3 protein: CASSLVGLSYEQYF; CDR3 DNA: TGCGCCAGCAGCTTGGTTGGCCTCTCCTACGAGCAGTACTTC
D gene: .; V gene: TRBV6-1; clone size: .; J gene: TRBJ2-3; CDR3 protein: CASKAASTDTQYF; CDR3 DNA: TGTGCCAGCAAAGCCGCTAGCACAGATACGCAGTATTTT
D gene: .; V gene: TRBV3-1; clone size: .; J gene: TRBJ2-2; CDR3 protein: CASSQGRGGVRELFF; CDR3 DNA: TGTGCCAGCAGCCAAGGAAGAGGGGGGGTCCGGGAGCTGTTTTTT
D gene: .; V gene: TRBV27; clone size: .; J gene: TRBJ2-2; CDR3 protein: CASSLTGSNAELFF; CDR3 DNA: TGTGCCAGCAGTTTAACGGGATCGAATGCGGAGCTGTTTTTT
D gene: .; V gene: TRBV4-2; clone size: many; J gene: TRBJ2-2; CDR3 protein: CASSQDQFVLDRNTGELFF; CDR3 DNA: TGTGCCAGCAGCCAAGATCAGTTTGTTTTGGACAGGAACACCGGGGAGCTGTTTTTT
D gene: TRBD2; V gene: TRBV7-9; clone size: .; J gene: TRBJ2-3; CDR3 protein: CASSFASSGPTDTQYF; CDR3 DNA: TGTGCCAGCAGCTTCGCCTCTAGCGGGCCGACAGATACGCAGTATTTT
D gene: .; V gene: TRBV10-3; clone size: .; J gene: TRBJ1-5; CDR3 protein: CAISVSGDRGNQPQHF; CDR3 DNA: TGTGCCATCAGTGTTTCAGGGGATCGGGGCAATCAGCCCCAGCATTTT
D gene: .; V gene: TRBV7-9; clone size: .; J gene: TRBJ2-4; CDR3 protein: CASSFGGGEYIQYF; CDR3 DNA: TGTGCCAGCAGCTTCGGGGGTGGGGAGTACATTCAGTACTTC
D gene: TRBD2; V gene: TRBV12-3/TRBV12-4; clone size: few; J gene: TRBJ2-7; CDR3 protein: CASSLGTTSGRTYEQYF; CDR3 DNA: TGTGCCAGCAGCCTAGGGACGACTAGCGGGAGGACCTACGAGCAGTACTTC
D gene: TRBD2; V gene: TRBV6-1; clone size: few; J gene: TRBJ2-1; CDR3 protein: CASSTGSTSGSYNEQFF; CDR3 DNA: TGTGCCAGCAGTACGGGGTCAACTAGCGGCTCCTACAATGAGCAGTTCTTC
D gene: .; V gene: TRBV6-5; clone size: few; J gene: TRBJ2-6; CDR3 protein: CASSFYFSGANVLTF; CDR3 DNA: TGTGCCAGCAGTTTTTATTTCTCCGGGGCCAACGTCCTGACTTTC
D gene: TRBD2; V gene: TRBV4-3; clone size: once; J gene: TRBJ2-3; CDR3 protein: CASSQEVAGGNTDTQYF; CDR3 DNA: TGCGCCAGCAGCCAAGAGGTAGCGGGGGGGAACACAGATACGCAGTATTTT
D gene: .; V gene: TRBV2; clone size: few; J gene: TRBJ1-5; CDR3 protein: CASSEETGRGNQPQHF; CDR3 DNA: TGTGCCAGCAGTGAAGAGACGGGCCGGGGGAATCAGCCCCAGCATTTT
D gene: .; V gene: TRBV15; clone size: few; J gene: TRBJ2-5; CDR3 protein: CATSRDGTPSAETQYF; CDR3 DNA: TGTGCCACCAGCAGAGATGGGACCCCCTCAGCCGAGACCCAGTACTTC
D gene: .; V gene: TRBV12-3/TRBV12-4; clone size: .; J gene: TRBJ2-3; CDR3 protein: CASSFGLLTDTQYF; CDR3 DNA: TGTGCCAGCAGTTTCGGACTACTCACAGATACGCAGTATTTT
D gene: TRBD1; V gene: TRBV24-1; clone size: few; J gene: TRBJ2-1; CDR3 protein: CATSDLGQGNRNEQFF; CDR3 DNA: TGTGCCACCAGTGATTTAGGACAGGGGAATAGGAATGAGCAGTTCTTC
D gene: .; V gene: TRBV28; clone size: few; J gene: TRBJ2-3; CDR3 protein: CASKWLPNPTDTQYF; CDR3 DNA: TGTGCCAGCAAGTGGCTACCTAACCCTACAGATACGCAGTATTTT
D gene: TRBD2; V gene: TRBV7-2; clone size: .; J gene: TRBJ2-3; CDR3 protein: CASSLGLAGGQGDTQYF; CDR3 DNA: TGTGCCAGCAGCTTAGGACTAGCGGGGGGGCAAGGAGATACGCAGTATTTT
D gene: .; V gene: TRBV20-1; clone size: few; J gene: TRBJ1-1; CDR3 protein: CSARNPGTLGAEAFF; CDR3 DNA: TGCAGTGCTAGAAACCCCGGGACCCTTGGCGCTGAAGCTTTCTTT